This TCR beta chain emerged from a study of blood T cell repertoires in COVID-19. About the research overall: Donors in the United States, Italy and Spain gave samples during acute or convalescent COVID-19.

Data came from immunoSEQ multiplex PCR; TCRdb stores just in-frame clones and leaves some out. The table lists 140,000 or so clones, roughly 90% of them singletons. There are 15 residues in the CDR3. V was trimmed by 0 bases and J by 8 bases, leaving 16 bases between them. Germline V gene sequence: CDR1 MNHNS, CDR2 SASEGT. This sequence joins TRBV6-1 and TRBJ1-2; D is unresolved. The receptor's source is a human donor with COVID-19, enrolled during active disease. The donor label of this sample is uncertain. The sequencing input was peripheral blood. As DNA, the CDR3 is TGTGCCAGCAGTGAAGCGCTTTGGGCCTCGGAAGGCTACACCTTC. Residues: CASSEALWASEGYTF.